Following are 30 T cell receptor beta chains from one sample sequenced in a study of T cell responses to AZD1222 COVID-19 vaccine. This table comes from immunoSEQ multiplex PCR, and its TCRdb copy is limited to in-frame clones, with some not included. The sample lists under 200,000 clones; around 94% were seen once. This specimen consisted of peripheral blood, obtained on day 0 of AZD1222 vaccination. The receptor source for this set is an adult in good health.

The chain has TRBV6-4 and TRBJ2-3, with TRBD1 identical over 8 bases. Germline values: CDR1 MRHNA, CDR2 SNTAGT. Trimming removed 3 bases from V and 4 bases from J; junction bases left unmatched: 9. The CDR3 contains 16 residues. CDR3 coding DNA: TGTGCCAGCAGTGAGGCCTACTCAGGGGGCGCAGATACGCAGTATTTT. Its protein product is CASSEAYSGGADTQYF.

J is TRBJ1-5 and V is TRBV5-8, with unresolved D. V lost 1 base and J lost 0, with 17 bases in between. Germline loops: CDR1 SGHTS, CDR2 YDEGEE. The CDR3 runs to 18 residues. CDR3 in DNA: TGTGCCAGCAGCTTGACTACACCCCGGGTCCTTAGCAATCAGCCCCAGCATTTT. Residues: CASSLTTPRVLSNQPQHF. The full variable domain, in which reference TRBV5-8 and TRBJ1-5 provide the parts outside the CDR3, is EAGVTQSPTHLIKTRGQQATLRCSPISGHTSVYWYQQALGLGLQFLLWYDEGEERNRGNFPPRFSGRQFPNYSSELNVNALELEDSALYLCASSLTTPRVLSNQPQHFGDGTRLSIL.

This clone was picked up a small number of times. The V gene is TRBV6-4, the J gene TRBJ2-3; D is ambiguous. The CDR3 consists of 14 residues. Germline CDR1 and CDR2: MRHNA and SNTAGT. Trimming took 4 bases from V and 0 from J, leaving 8 bases between them. This chain's CDR3 is CASSAGPSTDTQYF. The CDR3 coding sequence is TGTGCCAGCAGTGCAGGCCCTAGCACAGATACGCAGTATTTT.

This chain connects TRBV6-5 to TRBJ2-7; D tentatively reads TRBD1 or TRBD2 (5 bases each). The germline V and J ends were trimmed by 0 bases and 0 bases, with 12 bases remaining between them. Germline V gene sequence: CDR1 MNHEY, CDR2 SVGAGI. This CDR3 spans 16 amino acids. The DNA for the CDR3 is TGTGCCAGCAGTTACTCAAGGGGACCCCTCTCCTACGAGCAGTACTTC. Protein product: CASSYSRGPLSYEQYF.

V and J are TRBV7-9 and TRBJ2-3; D is unclear. From germline, CDR1 is SEHNR and CDR2 FQNEAQ (reference sequence). Trimming pared 1 base from V and 0 bases from J, leaving 14 bases between. The CDR3 covers 17 residues. CDR3 nucleotide sequence: TGTGCCAGCAGCTTAGGAGCAACGGGTTTTAGCACAGATACGCAGTATTTT. It yields the protein CASSLGATGFSTDTQYF.

Comments on this clone: The same CDR3 is also encoded by other DNA sequences in this sample. The chain uses TRBV12-3 or TRBV12-4 and TRBJ1-5, with D maybe TRBD1 (5 bases). The CDR3 contains 13 residues. V was pared by 3 bases and J by 4 bases, with 7 bases between. The CDR3 spells CASSFSGNQPQHF. CDR3 DNA: TGTGCCAGCAGTTTCTCAGGGAATCAGCCCCAGCATTTT.

This chain connects TRBV6-2 or TRBV6-3 to TRBJ2-7; 9 nucleotides align to TRBD2. The CDR3 consists of 15 residues. J lost 2 bases, V lost 5 bases, and 7 bases had no gene match. CDR1 and CDR2 from the germline V gene are MNHEY and SVGEGT. CDR3 sequence (DNA): TGTGCCAGCAGTCCCCAGGGCGGGAGGGCCTACGAGCAGTACTTC. This encodes CASSPQGGRAYEQYF.

This chain links TRBV21-1 with TRBJ1-1. TRBV21-1 is flagged as a pseudogene. This CDR3 region has 9 residues. The CDR3 here is CASSRLAFF. DNA for the CDR3: TGTGCCAGCAGCAGACTAGCTTTCTTT.

V gene TRBV19 combines with J gene TRBJ2-1; D may match TRBD1 or TRBD2 (6 bases each). This CDR3 contains 14 residues. The V end was cut by 3 bases, the J end by 6 bases, with 12 bases between. CDR1 is LNHDA and CDR2 is SQIVND in the germline V gene (reference sequence). CDR3 in amino acids: CASSMGGPINEQFF. The DNA for the CDR3 is TGTGCCAGTAGTATGGGGGGCCCCATCAATGAGCAGTTCTTC.

This chain uses TRBV18 with TRBJ2-3; 11 nucleotides agree with TRBD2. J was trimmed by 5 bases and V by 4 bases; bases with no gene match: 5. This CDR3 has 15 amino acids. Germline V gives CDR1 KGHSH, CDR2 LQKENI. The CDR3 loop is CASSRRLAGRDTQYF. CDR3 in DNA: TGTGCCAGCTCACGAAGACTAGCGGGACGAGATACGCAGTATTTT.

This CDR3 reads CASSLSRGRETQYF. The DNA for the CDR3 is TGTGCCAGCAGTTTATCACGGGGTCGTGAGACCCAGTACTTC. V gene TRBV28 combines with J gene TRBJ2-5; D might be TRBD2 (5 bases). V dropped 1 base and J dropped 5 bases, with 11 bases sitting between them. The CDR3 has 14 residues. Germline values: CDR1 MDHEN, CDR2 SYDVKM. The entire variable domain, with the rest obtained from reference TRBV28 and TRBJ2-5, is as follows: DVKVTQSSRYLVKRTGEKVFLECVQDMDHENMFWYRQDPGLGLRLIYFSYDVKMKEKGDIPEGYSVSREKKERFSLILESASTNQTSMYLCASSLSRGRETQYFGPGTRLLVL.

The J gene is TRBJ1-3, the V gene TRBV4-1, with no clear D. The CDR3 is made up of 17 amino acids. Germline CDR1 MGHRA, CDR2 YSYEKL. V lost 0 bases and J 2 bases, leaving 14 bases between the germline ends. Here the CDR3 DNA reads TGCGCCAGCAGCCAAGAAGGGTTTCGGGATCCTGGAAACACCATATATTTT. It translates to CASSQEGFRDPGNTIYF.

This clone came up a few times. This chain links TRBV29-1 with TRBJ2-7; TRBD1 matches 10 bases. V dropped 6 bases and J dropped 5; count of bases not matched to a gene: 7. CDR1 and CDR2 from the germline V gene are SQVTM and ANQGSEA. The CDR3 length is 13 residues. CDR3 nucleotides: TGCAGCGTCAGACAGGGGGCGGTGAACGAGCAGTACTTC. Translated, it gives CSVRQGAVNEQYF.

This clone was seen just once. V gene TRBV3-1 (or the pseudogene TRBV3-2) combines with J gene TRBJ1-1; D gene uncertain. V lost 4 bases to trimming and J lost 6 bases, with 15 bases between them. The CDR3 totals 14 residues. Germline assignment: CDR1 LGHDT and CDR2 YNNKEL (reference sequence). The CDR3 nucleotides are TGTGCCAGCAGCCCGAATGGGCTGGCCGCTGAAGCTTTCTTT. Translating gives CASSPNGLAAEAFF.

This rearrangement joins TRBV3-1 (or the pseudogene TRBV3-2) to TRBJ1-5, with TRBD1 matching over 9 bases. Germline V gives CDR1 LGHDT, CDR2 YNNKEL (reference sequence). This CDR3 has 15 amino acids. V dropped 2 bases and J dropped 8; count of bases not matched to a gene: 7. The DNA of the CDR3 is TGTGCCAGCAGCCAACTAGGGACAGGGTCGGAGCCCCAGCATTTT. It encodes CASSQLGTGSEPQHF.

J is TRBJ1-1 and V is TRBV3-1 (or the pseudogene TRBV3-2); D may be TRBD1 (6 bases). The CDR3 runs 16 residues. Trimming removed 3 bases from V and 0 bases from J, with 14 bases in between. CDR1 and CDR2 from the germline V gene are LGHDT and YNNKEL (reference sequence). CDR3 sequence (DNA): TGTGCCAGCAGCCATCGTGGACAGACTATGAACACTGAAGCTTTCTTT. It is translated as CASSHRGQTMNTEAFF.

This sequence joins TRBV3-1 (or the pseudogene TRBV3-2) and TRBJ2-7; TRBD2 matches at 12 bases. Germline V gene data show CDR1 as LGHDT and CDR2 as YNNKEL (reference sequence). V shed 3 bases and J 2 bases; nucleotides not matched to a gene: 2. The CDR3 length is 15 residues. The CDR3: CASSHGLAGTYEQYF. The CDR3 bases are TGTGCCAGCAGCCATGGACTAGCGGGAACCTACGAGCAGTACTTC.

CDR3 protein: CASRLAGEQFF. CDR3 DNA sequence: TGTGCCAGCAGGTTAGCGGGAGAGCAGTTCTTC. This rearrangement joins TRBV28 to TRBJ2-1, with 8 bases that match TRBD2. Germline CDR1 and CDR2: MDHEN and SYDVKM. The V segment lost 6 bases and the J segment 10 bases; nucleotides outside the gene matches: 2. This CDR3 has 11 amino acids.

This chain links TRBV28 with TRBJ2-1; D unresolved. The germline V gene encodes CDR1 MDHEN and CDR2 SYDVKM. The CDR3 runs to 12 residues. With 10 bases removed from V and 9 bases from J, the gap between germline ends came to 16 bases. DNA for the CDR3: TGTGCCACCGCACTCCCTAGGATTGAGCAGTTCTTC. The encoded protein is CATALPRIEQFF.

A single count supports this clone. The genes are TRBV28 and TRBJ1-5, with D hard to call. Trimming took off 8 bases at V and 7 bases at J, with 18 bases between the two ends. The CDR3 is 14 residues long. Germline V gene lookup returns CDR1 MDHEN and CDR2 SYDVKM. The DNA of the CDR3 is TGTGCCAGCCAAAACGCTCTGGCGGGGCAGCCCCAGCATTTT. Its protein is CASQNALAGQPQHF.

This clone was seen once. This rearrangement joins TRBV4-1 to TRBJ2-7; D is possibly TRBD2 (5 bases). The CDR3 totals 16 residues. The V gene's germline CDR1 is MGHRA and CDR2 YSYEKL. Trimming stripped 1 base from V and 4 bases from J, with 17 bases between. The CDR3 loop reads CASSQGLRPSRYEQYF. In DNA, the CDR3 is TGCGCCAGCAGCCAAGGGTTGAGGCCTAGCAGGTACGAGCAGTACTTC.

The sample holds one count of this clone. V is TRBV19 and J is TRBJ2-2, with D maybe TRBD2 (6 bases). This CDR3 region has 15 residues. CDR1 is LNHDA, CDR2 SQIVND, per germline (reference sequence). V shed 4 bases and J shed 3 bases, with 12 bases lying between them. The CDR3 is CASSTYGGDTGELFF. The CDR3 bases are TGTGCCAGTAGTACTTATGGAGGGGACACCGGGGAGCTGTTTTTT.

This chain links TRBV5-4 with TRBJ2-5; D is unclear. CDR3 size: 12 residues. Germline V gives CDR1 SGHNT, CDR2 YYREEE (reference sequence). V was pared by 3 bases and J by 5 bases, with 8 bases between. The CDR3 sequence is CASSYGRETQYF. As DNA, the CDR3 is TGTGCCAGCAGCTACGGGCGGGAGACCCAGTACTTC.

This clone was detected only once. J is TRBJ1-2 and V is TRBV2; D remains unclear. In germline, CDR1 is SNHLY, CDR2 FYNNEI. With 4 bases removed from V and 3 bases from J, the gap between germline ends came to 15 bases. CDR3 length: 15 amino acids. Here the CDR3 reads CASSVIPGLDYGYTF. CDR3 DNA sequence: TGTGCCAGCAGTGTTATTCCAGGCCTGGACTATGGCTACACCTTC.

This clone appeared a single time. The J gene is TRBJ2-3, the V gene TRBV11-3; tentative D call: TRBD2 (5 bases). From germline, CDR1 is SGHNT and CDR2 YENEEA. The CDR3 totals 13 residues. Trimming shortened V by 1 base and J by 9 bases, and 11 bases separated the two germline ends. CDR3 loop: CASSLGVGGTQYF. The CDR3 DNA follows: TGTGCCAGCAGCTTAGGGGTCGGAGGCACGCAGTATTTT. The full variable domain, in which reference TRBV11-3 and TRBJ2-3 provide the parts outside the CDR3, is EAGVVQSPRYKIIEKKQPVAFWCNPISGHNTLYWYLQNLGQGPELLIRYENEEAVDDSQLPKDRFSAERLKGVDSTLKIQPAELGDSAVYLCASSLGVGGTQYFGPGTRLTVL.

The table lists this clone with a count of one. The chain links TRBV7-2 to TRBJ1-2; tentatively, D is TRBD1 (6 bases). Germline CDR1 and CDR2: SGHTA and FQGNSA. This CDR3 is 14 amino acids long. Between the trimmed V and J ends, which lost 5 bases and 7 bases, there was a span of 17 bases. CDR3 loop: CASSLDGRGGGYTF. Written as DNA, the CDR3 is TGTGCCAGCAGCCTCGATGGGCGAGGGGGTGGCTACACCTTC.

Concerning this clone itself: At the DNA level, this CDR3 is encoded by other sequences in the same sample as well. The gene calls are TRBV27 and TRBJ2-1; 8 bases line up with TRBD2. The CDR3 covers 14 residues. V shed 2 bases and J 7 bases; nucleotides not matched to a gene: 4. Per the germline V gene, CDR1 is MNHEY and CDR2 is SMNVEV (reference sequence). CDR3 sequence (DNA): TGTGCCAGCAGTTTAGGACTAGCAGGGAATGAGCAGTTCTTC. Translated: CASSLGLAGNEQFF.

This sequence joins TRBV20-1 and TRBJ2-1; 13 nucleotides line up with TRBD2. The ends lost 3 bases at V and 7 bases at J; junction bases unmatched: 6. The CDR3 totals 15 residues. CDR1 is DFQATT, CDR2 SNEGSKA, per germline (reference sequence). Here the CDR3 DNA reads TGCAGTGCTAGTAAACCGGGACTAGCGGGAAATGAGCAGTTCTTC. Translated: CSASKPGLAGNEQFF.

The J gene is TRBJ2-7, the V gene TRBV11-2; TRBD2 matches 10 bases. J was trimmed by 2 bases and V by 6 bases; bases with no gene match: 4. This CDR3 is built from 14 residues. Germline loops: CDR1 SGHAT, CDR2 FQNNGV. The CDR3 here is CASRGLAGAYEQYF. CDR3 in DNA: TGTGCCAGCAGAGGTCTAGCGGGAGCCTACGAGCAGTACTTC.

The J gene is TRBJ2-5, the V gene TRBV27; TRBD2 agrees at 11 bases. V shed 4 bases, J shed 4 bases, and the junction held 8 bases outside the gene matches. This CDR3 has 16 residues. Germline V gene lookup returns CDR1 MNHEY and CDR2 SMNVEV (reference sequence). The CDR3 here is CASSSQRLAGTETQYF. The DNA for the CDR3 is TGTGCCAGCAGTTCCCAGCGACTAGCGGGAACAGAGACCCAGTACTTC.